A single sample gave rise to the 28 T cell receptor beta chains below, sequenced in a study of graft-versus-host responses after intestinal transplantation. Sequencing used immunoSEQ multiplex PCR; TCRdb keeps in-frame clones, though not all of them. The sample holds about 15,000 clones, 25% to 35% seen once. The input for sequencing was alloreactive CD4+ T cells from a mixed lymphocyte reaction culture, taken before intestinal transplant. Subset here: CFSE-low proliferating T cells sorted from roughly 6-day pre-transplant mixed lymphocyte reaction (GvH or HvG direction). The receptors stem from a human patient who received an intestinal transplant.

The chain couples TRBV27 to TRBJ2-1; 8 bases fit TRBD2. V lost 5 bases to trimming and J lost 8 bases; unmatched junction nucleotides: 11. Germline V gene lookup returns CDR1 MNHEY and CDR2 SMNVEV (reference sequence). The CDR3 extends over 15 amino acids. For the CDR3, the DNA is TGTGCCAGCAGTCCCTCTTTTACGGGAGGGGATGAGCAGTTCTTC. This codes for CASSPSFTGGDEQFF.

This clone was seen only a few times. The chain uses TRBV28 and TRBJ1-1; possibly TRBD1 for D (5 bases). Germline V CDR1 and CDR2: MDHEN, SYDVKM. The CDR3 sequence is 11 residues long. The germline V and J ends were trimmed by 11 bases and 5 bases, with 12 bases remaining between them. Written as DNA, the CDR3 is TGTGCCGCGTCACAGGCGACTGAAGCTTTCTTT. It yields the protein CAASQATEAFF.

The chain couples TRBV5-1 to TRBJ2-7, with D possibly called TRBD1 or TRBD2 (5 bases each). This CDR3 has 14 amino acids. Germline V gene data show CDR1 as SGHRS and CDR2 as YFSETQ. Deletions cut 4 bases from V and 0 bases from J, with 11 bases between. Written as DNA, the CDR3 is TGCGCCAGCAGCGCCCGGGACGGCTCCTACGAGCAGTACTTC. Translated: CASSARDGSYEQYF.

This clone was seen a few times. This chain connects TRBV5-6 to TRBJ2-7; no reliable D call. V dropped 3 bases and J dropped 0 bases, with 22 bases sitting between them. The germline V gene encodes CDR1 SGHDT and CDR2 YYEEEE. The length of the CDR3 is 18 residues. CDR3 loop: CASSSSGRSPLSSYEQYF. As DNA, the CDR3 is TGTGCCAGCAGCTCCTCTGGCAGGTCCCCCCTCAGCTCCTACGAGCAGTACTTC.

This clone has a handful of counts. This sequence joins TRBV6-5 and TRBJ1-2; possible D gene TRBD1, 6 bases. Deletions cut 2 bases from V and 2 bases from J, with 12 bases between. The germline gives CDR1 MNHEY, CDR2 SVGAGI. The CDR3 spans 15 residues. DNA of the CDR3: TGTGCCAGCAGTTACCGGCAGGGGAACAACTATGGCTACACCTTC. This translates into CASSYRQGNNYGYTF.

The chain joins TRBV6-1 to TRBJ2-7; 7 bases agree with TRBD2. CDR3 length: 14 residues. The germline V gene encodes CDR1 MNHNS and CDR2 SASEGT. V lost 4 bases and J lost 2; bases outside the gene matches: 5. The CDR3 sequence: CASSGLADPYEQYF. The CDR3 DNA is TGTGCCAGCAGTGGGCTAGCGGACCCCTACGAGCAGTACTTC.

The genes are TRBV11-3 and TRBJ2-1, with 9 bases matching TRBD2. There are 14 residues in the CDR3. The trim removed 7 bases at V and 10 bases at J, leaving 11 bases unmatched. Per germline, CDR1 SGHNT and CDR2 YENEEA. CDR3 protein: CASNPSGGRDEQFF. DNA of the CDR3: TGTGCCAGCAACCCGAGCGGGGGGCGGGACGAGCAGTTCTTC.

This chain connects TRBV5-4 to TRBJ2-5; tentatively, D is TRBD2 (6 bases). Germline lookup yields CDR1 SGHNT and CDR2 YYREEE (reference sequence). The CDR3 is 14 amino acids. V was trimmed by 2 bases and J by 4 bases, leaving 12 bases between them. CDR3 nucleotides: TGTGCCAGCAGCTTAGTCGGTAGCGGAGAGACCCAGTACTTC. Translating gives CASSLVGSGETQYF.

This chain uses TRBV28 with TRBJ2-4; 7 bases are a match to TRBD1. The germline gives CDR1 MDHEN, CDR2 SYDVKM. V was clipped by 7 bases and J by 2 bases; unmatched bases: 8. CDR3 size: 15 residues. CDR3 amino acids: CASNPDRVTKNIQYF. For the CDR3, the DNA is TGTGCCAGCAACCCCGACAGGGTCACCAAAAACATTCAGTACTTC.

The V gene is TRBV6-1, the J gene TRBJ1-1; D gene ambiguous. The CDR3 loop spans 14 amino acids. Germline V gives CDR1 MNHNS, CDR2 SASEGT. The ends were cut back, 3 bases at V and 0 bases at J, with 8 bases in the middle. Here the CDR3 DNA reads TGTGCCAGCAGTGACCCGGGTCTGAACACTGAAGCTTTCTTT. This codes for CASSDPGLNTEAFF.

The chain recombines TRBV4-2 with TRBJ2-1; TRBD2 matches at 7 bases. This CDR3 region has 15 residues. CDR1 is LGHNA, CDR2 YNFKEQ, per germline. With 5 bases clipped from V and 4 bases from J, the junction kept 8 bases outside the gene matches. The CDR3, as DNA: TGTGCCAGCAGCTTGGGAGGGAGCGGGTACAATGAGCAGTTCTTC. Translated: CASSLGGSGYNEQFF.

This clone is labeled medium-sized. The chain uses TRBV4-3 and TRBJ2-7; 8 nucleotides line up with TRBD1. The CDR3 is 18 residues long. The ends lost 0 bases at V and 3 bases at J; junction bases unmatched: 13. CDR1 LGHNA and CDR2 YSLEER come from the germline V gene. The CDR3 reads CASSQEWNPAGGSYEQYF. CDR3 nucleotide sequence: TGCGCCAGCAGCCAAGAGTGGAACCCGGCAGGGGGCAGCTACGAGCAGTACTTC.

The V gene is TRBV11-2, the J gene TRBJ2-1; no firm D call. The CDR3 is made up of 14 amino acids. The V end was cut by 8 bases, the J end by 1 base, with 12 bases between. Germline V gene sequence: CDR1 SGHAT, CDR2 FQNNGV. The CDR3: CASLNDLSYNEQFF. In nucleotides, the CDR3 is TGTGCCAGCCTGAACGACCTTTCCTACAATGAGCAGTTCTTC.

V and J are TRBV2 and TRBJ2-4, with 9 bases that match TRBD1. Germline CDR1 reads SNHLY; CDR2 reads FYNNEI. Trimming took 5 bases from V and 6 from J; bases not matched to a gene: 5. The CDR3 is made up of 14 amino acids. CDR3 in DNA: TGTGCCAGCAGTTTGACAGGGGGTGGAAACATTCAGTACTTC. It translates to CASSLTGGGNIQYF. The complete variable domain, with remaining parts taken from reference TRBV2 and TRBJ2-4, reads EPEVTQTPSHQVTQMGQEVILRCVPISNHLYFYWYRQILGQKVEFLVSFYNNEISEKSEIFDDQFSVERPDGSNFTLKIRSTKLEDSAMYFCASSLTGGGNIQYFGAGTRLSVL.

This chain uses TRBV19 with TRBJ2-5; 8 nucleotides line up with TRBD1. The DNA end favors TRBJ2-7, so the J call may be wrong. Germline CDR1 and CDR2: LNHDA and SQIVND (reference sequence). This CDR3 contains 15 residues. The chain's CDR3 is CASSRKGQGSYEQYF. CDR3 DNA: TGTGCCAGTTCCAGAAAAGGACAGGGTTCCTACGAGCAGTACTTC.

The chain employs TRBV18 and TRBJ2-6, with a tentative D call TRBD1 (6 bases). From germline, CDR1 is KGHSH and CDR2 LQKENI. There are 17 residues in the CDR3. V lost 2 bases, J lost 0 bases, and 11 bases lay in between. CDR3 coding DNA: TGTGCCAGCTCACCATTGTTCAGGGGCTCTGGGGCCAACGTCCTGACTTTC. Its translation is CASSPLFRGSGANVLTF.

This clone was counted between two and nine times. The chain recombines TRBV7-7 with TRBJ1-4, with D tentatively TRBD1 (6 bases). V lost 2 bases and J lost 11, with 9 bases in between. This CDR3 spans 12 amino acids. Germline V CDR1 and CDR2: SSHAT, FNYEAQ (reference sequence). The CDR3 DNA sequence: TGTGCCAGCAGCTTAACAGGGACGAAACTGTTTTTT. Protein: CASSLTGTKLFF.

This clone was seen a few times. The CDR3 loop is CASSPQTHTAYNEQFF. CDR3 DNA: TGTGCCAGCAGCCCGCAGACCCATACCGCTTACAATGAGCAGTTCTTC. This chain joins TRBV11-2 and TRBJ2-1; D gene unclear. Germline V gives CDR1 SGHAT, CDR2 FQNNGV. The length of the CDR3 is 16 residues. The V gene lost 5 bases and the J gene lost 4 bases, with 18 bases spanning the gap.

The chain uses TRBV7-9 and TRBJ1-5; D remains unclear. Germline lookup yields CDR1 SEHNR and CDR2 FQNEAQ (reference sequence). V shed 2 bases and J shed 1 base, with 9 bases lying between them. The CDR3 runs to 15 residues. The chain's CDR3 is CASSLSGLSNQPQHF. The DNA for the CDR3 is TGTGCCAGCAGCTTATCGGGGTTGAGCAATCAGCCCCAGCATTTT.

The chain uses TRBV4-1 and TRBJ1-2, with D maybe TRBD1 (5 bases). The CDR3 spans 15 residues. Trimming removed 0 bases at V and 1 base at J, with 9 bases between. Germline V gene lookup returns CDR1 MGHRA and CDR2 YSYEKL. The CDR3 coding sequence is TGCGCCAGCAGCCAAGAAGCAGGGTTTAACTATGGCTACACCTTC. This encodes CASSQEAGFNYGYTF.

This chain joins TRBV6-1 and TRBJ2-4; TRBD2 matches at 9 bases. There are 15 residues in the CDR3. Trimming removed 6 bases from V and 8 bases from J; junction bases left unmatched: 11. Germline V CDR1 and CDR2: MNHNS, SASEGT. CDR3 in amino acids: CASRASGTSKDIQYF. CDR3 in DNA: TGTGCCAGCAGAGCCTCCGGGACTAGCAAGGACATTCAGTACTTC.

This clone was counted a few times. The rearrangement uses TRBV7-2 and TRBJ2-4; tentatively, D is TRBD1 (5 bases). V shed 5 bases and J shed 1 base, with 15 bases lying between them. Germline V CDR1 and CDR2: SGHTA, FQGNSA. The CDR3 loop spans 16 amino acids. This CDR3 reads CASSRQGSRAKNIQYF. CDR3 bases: TGTGCCAGCAGCCGGCAGGGCAGTCGCGCCAAAAACATTCAGTACTTC.

CDR3 sequence (DNA): TGTGCCAGCAGAGCTAGTGGAAACTACGAGCAGTACTTC. Its protein is CASRASGNYEQYF. The chain combines TRBV28 with TRBJ2-7; D unresolved. The V end lost 6 bases, the J end lost 3 bases, and 12 bases lay between the germline ends. From germline, CDR1 is MDHEN and CDR2 SYDVKM. The CDR3 contains 13 residues.

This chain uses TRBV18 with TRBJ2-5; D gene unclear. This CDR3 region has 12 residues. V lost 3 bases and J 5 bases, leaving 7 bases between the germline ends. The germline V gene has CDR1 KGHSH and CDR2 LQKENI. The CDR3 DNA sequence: TGTGCCAGCTCACCGGGTGCGGAGACCCAGTACTTC. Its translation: CASSPGAETQYF.

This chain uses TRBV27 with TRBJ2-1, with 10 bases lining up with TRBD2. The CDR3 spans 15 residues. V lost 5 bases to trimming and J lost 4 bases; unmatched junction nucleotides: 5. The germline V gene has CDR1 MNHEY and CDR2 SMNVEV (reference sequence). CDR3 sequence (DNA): TGTGCCAGCAGTAGCGGGAGGGCGGAGTACAATGAGCAGTTCTTC. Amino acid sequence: CASSSGRAEYNEQFF.

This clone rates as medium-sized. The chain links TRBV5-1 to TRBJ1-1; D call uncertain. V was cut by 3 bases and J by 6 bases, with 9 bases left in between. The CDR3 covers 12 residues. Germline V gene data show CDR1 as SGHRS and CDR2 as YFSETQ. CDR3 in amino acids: CASSYSGSEAFF. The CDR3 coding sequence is TGCGCCAGCAGCTATTCAGGTTCTGAAGCTTTCTTT.

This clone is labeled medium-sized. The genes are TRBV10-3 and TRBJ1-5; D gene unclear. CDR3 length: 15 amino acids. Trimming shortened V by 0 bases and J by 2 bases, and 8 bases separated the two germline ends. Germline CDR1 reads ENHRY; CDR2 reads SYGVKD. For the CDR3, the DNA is TGTGCCATCAGTGAGTCGCAGGACGGCAATCAGCCCCAGCATTTT. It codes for CAISESQDGNQPQHF.

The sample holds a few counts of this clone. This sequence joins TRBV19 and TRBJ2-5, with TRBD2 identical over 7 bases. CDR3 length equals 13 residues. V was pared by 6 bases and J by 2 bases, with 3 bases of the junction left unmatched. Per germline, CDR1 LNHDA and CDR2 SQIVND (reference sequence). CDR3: CASRGGWQETQYF. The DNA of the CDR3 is TGTGCCAGTAGGGGGGGGTGGCAAGAGACCCAGTACTTC.